The rows below give T cell receptor beta chains drawn from one sample of a study of shared clonotypes between healthy human individuals. Produced via immunoSEQ multiplex PCR; TCRdb's table is partial and in-frame only. This table holds 2 million to 2.5 million clones, 90% to 95% found once. The sequencing sample was made of naive CD4+ T cells from PBMCs. The receptors originated from a man between 18 and 35 years old in good health. Some clones in this sample may be carry-over from other donors' samples. CDR3s include the opening cysteine and the closing phenylalanine or tryptophan. D genes are given only for firm matches. For some rows the clone size is stated as once, few or many, or as a class when expanded; others skip it.

clone_size j_call v_call d_call cdr3_aa cdr3_nt
- TRBJ1-6 TRBV28 - CASSPRDFSSPLHF TGTGCCAGCAGCCCTCGGGACTTTAGTTCACCCCTCCACTTT
once TRBJ2-5 TRBV11-2 TRBD2 CASSALGRVYQETQYF TGTGCCAGCAGCGCCCTCGGGAGGGTCTACCAAGAGACCCAGTACTTC
- TRBJ2-1 TRBV5-1 - CASSLEVGIYNEQFF TGCGCCAGCAGCTTGGAGGTGGGCATCTACAATGAGCAGTTCTTC
- TRBJ2-5 TRBV18 - CASSPKLQETQYF TGTGCCAGCTCACCCAAGCTGCAAGAGACCCAGTACTTC
- TRBJ2-4 TRBV5-1 - CASSASGRGNIQYF TGCGCCAGCAGCGCCAGCGGACGGGGCAACATTCAGTACTTC
- TRBJ2-3 TRBV4-3 - CASSHVRKSGGFSTDTQYF TGCGCCAGCAGCCACGTTCGTAAGTCCGGGGGCTTTAGCACAGATACGCAGTATTTT
- TRBJ1-1 TRBV27 - CASASRRAAMNTEAFF TGTGCCAGCGCGTCCCGGAGGGCTGCAATGAACACTGAAGCTTTCTTT
once TRBJ1-2 TRBV11-2 TRBD1 CASSPRTGRVTGYTF TGTGCCAGCAGCCCGAGGACAGGGAGGGTAACCGGCTACACCTTC
- TRBJ2-2 TRBV4-3 - CASSQEFQRNTGELFF TGCGCCAGCAGCCAAGAATTCCAGAGGAACACCGGGGAGCTGTTTTTT
- TRBJ2-2 TRBV5-4 TRBD2 CASSGGLAGGPSGGELFF TGTGCCAGCAGCGGAGGACTAGCGGGAGGGCCGTCCGGCGGGGAGCTGTTTTTT
- TRBJ2-3 TRBV7-9 TRBD2 CAVGTSGRNTQYF TGTGCCGTCGGGACTAGCGGGAGAAATACGCAGTATTTT
- TRBJ2-3 TRBV19 - CASSLRSDTQYF TGTGCCAGTTCTCTAAGGTCAGATACGCAGTATTTT
few TRBJ1-1 TRBV18 - CASSENTVPEAFF TGTGCCAGCTCAGAAAACACGGTCCCTGAAGCTTTCTTT
- TRBJ2-7 TRBV7-2 TRBD2 CASSYRSGSSYEQYF TGTGCCAGCAGCTATAGGAGCGGGAGCTCCTACGAGCAGTACTTC
- TRBJ1-5 TRBV2 - CASRSADQPQHF TGTGCCAGCAGGTCTGCGGATCAGCCCCAGCATTTT
- TRBJ2-1 TRBV6-5 TRBD2 CASSYRGTRKDNEQFF TGTGCCAGCAGTTACCGGGGGACTAGAAAAGACAATGAGCAGTTCTTC
- TRBJ2-2 TRBV11-1 TRBD1 CASSQGQGATWELFF TGTGCCAGCAGCCAAGGACAGGGGGCCACCTGGGAGCTGTTTTTT
- TRBJ2-3 TRBV5-1 TRBD1 CASSWTGDDTQYF TGCGCCAGCAGCTGGACAGGGGATGATACGCAGTATTTT
- TRBJ2-1 TRBV7-9 TRBD1 CASSEQGAIYNEQFF TGTGCCAGCAGCGAACAGGGGGCTATCTACAATGAGCAGTTCTTC
few TRBJ1-2 TRBV20-1 - CSARGGDGYTF TGCAGTGCTAGAGGAGGGGATGGCTACACCTTC
once TRBJ1-3 TRBV7-9 - CASSQSRDVYGNTIYF TGTGCCAGCAGCCAATCCAGGGATGTGTATGGAAACACCATATATTTT
- TRBJ2-5 TRBV4-1 - CASSPGQIQETQYF TGCGCCAGCAGCCCAGGGCAAATCCAAGAGACCCAGTACTTC
- TRBJ1-2 TRBV7-6 TRBD1 CASSTGDRGLYGYTF TGTGCCAGCAGCACCGGGGACAGGGGGCTCTATGGCTACACCTTC
- TRBJ2-7 TRBV29-1 TRBD2 CSVRLAAYEQYF TGCAGCGTGAGACTAGCCGCCTACGAGCAGTACTTC
- TRBJ2-1 TRBV2 TRBD2 CASSVAGEYNEQFF TGTGCCAGCAGTGTTGCGGGAGAGTACAATGAGCAGTTCTTC
- TRBJ1-4 TRBV28 TRBD1 CASSSRDRGEKLFF TGTGCCAGCAGTTCTCGGGACAGGGGGGAAAAACTGTTTTTT